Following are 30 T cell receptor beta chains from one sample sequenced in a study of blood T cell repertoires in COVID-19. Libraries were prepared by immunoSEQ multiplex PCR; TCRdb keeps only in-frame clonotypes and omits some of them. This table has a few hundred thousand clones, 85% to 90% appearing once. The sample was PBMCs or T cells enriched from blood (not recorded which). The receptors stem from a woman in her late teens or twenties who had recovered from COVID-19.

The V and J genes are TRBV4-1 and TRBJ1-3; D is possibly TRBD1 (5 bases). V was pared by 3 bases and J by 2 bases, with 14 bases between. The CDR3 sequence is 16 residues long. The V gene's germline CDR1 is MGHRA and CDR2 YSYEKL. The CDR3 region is CASSQPQVEPGNTIYF. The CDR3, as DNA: TGCGCCAGCAGCCAGCCACAGGTGGAGCCTGGAAACACCATATATTTT.

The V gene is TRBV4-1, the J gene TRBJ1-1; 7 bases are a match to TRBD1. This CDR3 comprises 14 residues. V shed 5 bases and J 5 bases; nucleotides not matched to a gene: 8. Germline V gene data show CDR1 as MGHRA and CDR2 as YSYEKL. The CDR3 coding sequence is TGCGCCAGCAGCGAAAAGTTGACAGGGACTGAAGCTTTCTTT. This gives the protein CASSEKLTGTEAFF.

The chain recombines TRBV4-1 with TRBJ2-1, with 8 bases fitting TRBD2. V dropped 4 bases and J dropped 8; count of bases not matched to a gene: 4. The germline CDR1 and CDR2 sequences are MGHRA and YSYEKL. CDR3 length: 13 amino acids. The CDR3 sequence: CASSRGGTYEQFF. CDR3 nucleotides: TGCGCCAGCAGCCGCGGGGGGACCTATGAGCAGTTCTTC.

The CDR3 loop reads CASSPQSGTGKSEQYF. The CDR3 region has the DNA TGTGCCAGCAGCCCCCAGTCCGGGACAGGGAAAAGCGAGCAGTACTTC. V gene TRBV5-4 combines with J gene TRBJ2-7, with 9 bases aligning to TRBD1. Germline trimming cut 4 bases from V and 6 bases from J; bases unmatched to any gene: 14. CDR3 length: 16 amino acids. Germline V gives CDR1 SGHNT, CDR2 YYREEE (reference sequence).

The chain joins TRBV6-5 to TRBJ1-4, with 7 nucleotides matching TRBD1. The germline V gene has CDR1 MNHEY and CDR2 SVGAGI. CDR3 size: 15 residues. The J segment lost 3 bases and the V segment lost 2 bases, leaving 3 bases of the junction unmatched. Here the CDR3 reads CASSYLDRANEKLFF. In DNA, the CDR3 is TGTGCCAGCAGTTACCTAGACAGGGCTAATGAAAAACTGTTTTTT.

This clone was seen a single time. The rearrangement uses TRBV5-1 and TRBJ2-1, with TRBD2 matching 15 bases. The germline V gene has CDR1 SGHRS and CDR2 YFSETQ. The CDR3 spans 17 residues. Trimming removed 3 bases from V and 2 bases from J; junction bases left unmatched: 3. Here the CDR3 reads CASSWGTSGGPYNEQFF. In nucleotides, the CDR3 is TGCGCCAGCAGCTGGGGGACTAGCGGGGGGCCCTACAATGAGCAGTTCTTC.

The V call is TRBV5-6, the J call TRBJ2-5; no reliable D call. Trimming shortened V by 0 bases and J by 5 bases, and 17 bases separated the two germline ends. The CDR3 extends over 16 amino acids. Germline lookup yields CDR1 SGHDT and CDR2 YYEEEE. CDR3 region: CASSLVILTVDETQYF. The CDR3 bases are TGTGCCAGCAGCTTGGTGATTCTTACAGTAGATGAGACCCAGTACTTC.

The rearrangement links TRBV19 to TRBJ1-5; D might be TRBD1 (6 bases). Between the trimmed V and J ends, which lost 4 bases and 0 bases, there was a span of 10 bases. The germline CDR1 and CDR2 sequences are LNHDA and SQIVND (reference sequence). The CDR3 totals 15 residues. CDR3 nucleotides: TGTGCCAGTAGTACGGCCAGGGGTAGCAATCAGCCCCAGCATTTT. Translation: CASSTARGSNQPQHF. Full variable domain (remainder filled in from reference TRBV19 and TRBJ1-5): DGGITQSPKYLFRKEGQNVTLSCEQNLNHDAMYWYRQDPGQGLRLIYYSQIVNDFQKGDIAEGYSVSREKKESFPLTVTSAQKNPTAFYLCASSTARGSNQPQHFGDGTRLSIL.

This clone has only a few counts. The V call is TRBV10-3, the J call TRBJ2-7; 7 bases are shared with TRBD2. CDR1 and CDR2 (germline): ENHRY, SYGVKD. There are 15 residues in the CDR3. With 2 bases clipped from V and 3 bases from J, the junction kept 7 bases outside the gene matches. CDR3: CAISEAGGGYYEQYF. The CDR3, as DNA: TGTGCCATCAGTGAGGCTGGCGGGGGATACTACGAGCAGTACTTC.

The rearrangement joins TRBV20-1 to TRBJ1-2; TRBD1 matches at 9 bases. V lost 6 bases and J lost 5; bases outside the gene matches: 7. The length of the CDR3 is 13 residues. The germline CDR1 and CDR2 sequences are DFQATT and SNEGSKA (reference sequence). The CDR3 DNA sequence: TGCAGTGCCAGTCTGACAGGGGGGTATGGCTACACCTTC. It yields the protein CSASLTGGYGYTF.

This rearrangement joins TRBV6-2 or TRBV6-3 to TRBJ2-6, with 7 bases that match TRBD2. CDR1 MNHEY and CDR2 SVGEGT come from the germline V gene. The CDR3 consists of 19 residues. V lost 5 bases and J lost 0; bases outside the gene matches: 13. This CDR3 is CASSTSSGAYSSGANVLTF. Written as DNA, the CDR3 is TGTGCCAGCAGTACAAGCAGCGGGGCGTATAGCTCTGGGGCCAACGTCCTGACTTTC.

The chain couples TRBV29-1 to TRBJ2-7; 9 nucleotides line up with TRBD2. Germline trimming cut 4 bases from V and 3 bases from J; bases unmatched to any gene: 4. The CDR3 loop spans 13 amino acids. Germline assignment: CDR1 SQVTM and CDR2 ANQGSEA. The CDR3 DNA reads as TGCAGCGTTGTGACTAGCGGCAGCTACGAGCAGTACTTC. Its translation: CSVVTSGSYEQYF.

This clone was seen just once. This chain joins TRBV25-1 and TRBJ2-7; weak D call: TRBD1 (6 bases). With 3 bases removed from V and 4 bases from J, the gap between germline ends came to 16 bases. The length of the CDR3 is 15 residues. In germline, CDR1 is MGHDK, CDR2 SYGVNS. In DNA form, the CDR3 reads TGTGCCAGCAGTGAGTCGTCCGGGACACTTTACGAGCAGTACTTC. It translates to CASSESSGTLYEQYF.

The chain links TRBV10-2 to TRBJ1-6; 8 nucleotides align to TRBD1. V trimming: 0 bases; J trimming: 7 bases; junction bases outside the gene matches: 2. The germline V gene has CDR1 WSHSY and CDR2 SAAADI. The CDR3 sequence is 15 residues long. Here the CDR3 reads CASSESGTGNSPLHF. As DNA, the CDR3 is TGCGCCAGCAGTGAGTCAGGGACAGGAAATTCACCCCTCCACTTT.

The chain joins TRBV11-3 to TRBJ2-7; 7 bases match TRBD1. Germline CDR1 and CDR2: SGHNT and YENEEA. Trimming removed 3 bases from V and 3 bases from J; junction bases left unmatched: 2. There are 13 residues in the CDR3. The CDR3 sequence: CASSFRDSYEQYF. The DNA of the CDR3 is TGTGCCAGCAGCTTCCGGGACAGCTACGAGCAGTACTTC.

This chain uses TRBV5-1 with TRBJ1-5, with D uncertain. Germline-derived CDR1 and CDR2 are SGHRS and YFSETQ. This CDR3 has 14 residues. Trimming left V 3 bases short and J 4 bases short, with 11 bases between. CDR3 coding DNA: TGCGCCAGCAGCTCCGGAGGGTTAAATCAGCCCCAGCATTTT. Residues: CASSSGGLNQPQHF. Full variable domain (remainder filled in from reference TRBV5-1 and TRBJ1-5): KAGVTQTPRYLIKTRGQQVTLSCSPISGHRSVSWYQQTPGQGLQFLFEYFSETQRNKGNFPGRFSGRQFSNSRSEMNVSTLELGDSALYLCASSSGGLNQPQHFGDGTRLSIL.

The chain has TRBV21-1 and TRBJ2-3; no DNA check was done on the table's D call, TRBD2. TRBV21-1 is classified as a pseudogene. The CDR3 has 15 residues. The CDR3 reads CASSKYSVGTDTQYF. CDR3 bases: TGTGCCAGCAGCAAATATAGCGTAGGCACAGATACGCAGTATTTT.

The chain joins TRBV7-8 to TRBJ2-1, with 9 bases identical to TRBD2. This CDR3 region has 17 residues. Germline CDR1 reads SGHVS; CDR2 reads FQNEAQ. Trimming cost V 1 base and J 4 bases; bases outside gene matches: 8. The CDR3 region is CASSLEGLAGYYNEQFF. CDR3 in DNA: TGTGCCAGCAGCTTAGAAGGGCTAGCGGGGTATTACAATGAGCAGTTCTTC.

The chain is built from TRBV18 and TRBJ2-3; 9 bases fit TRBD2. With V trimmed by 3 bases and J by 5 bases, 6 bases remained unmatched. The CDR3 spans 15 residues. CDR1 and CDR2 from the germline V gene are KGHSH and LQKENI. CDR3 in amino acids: CASSPGAGGIDTQYF. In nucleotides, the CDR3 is TGTGCCAGCTCACCCGGCGCGGGGGGGATAGATACGCAGTATTTT.

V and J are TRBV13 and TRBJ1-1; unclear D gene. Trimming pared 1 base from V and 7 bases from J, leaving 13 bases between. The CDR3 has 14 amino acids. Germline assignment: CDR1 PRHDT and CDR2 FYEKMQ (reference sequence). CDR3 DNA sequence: TGTGCCAGCAGCTTAGAGGCCCCCGGCGGTGAAGCTTTCTTT. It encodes CASSLEAPGGEAFF.

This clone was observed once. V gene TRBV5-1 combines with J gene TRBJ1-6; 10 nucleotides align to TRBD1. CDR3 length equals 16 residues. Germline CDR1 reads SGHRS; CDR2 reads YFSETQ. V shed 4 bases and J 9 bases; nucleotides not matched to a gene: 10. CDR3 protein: CASSPDRGSVGSPLHF. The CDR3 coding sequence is TGCGCCAGCAGCCCGGACAGGGGGTCGGTGGGTTCACCCCTCCACTTT.

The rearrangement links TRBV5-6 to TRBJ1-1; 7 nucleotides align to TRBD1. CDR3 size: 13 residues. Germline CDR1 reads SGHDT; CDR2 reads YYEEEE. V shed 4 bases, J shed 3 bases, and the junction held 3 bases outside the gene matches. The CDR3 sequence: CASSLDRDTEAFF. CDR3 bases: TGTGCCAGCAGCCTAGACAGGGACACTGAAGCTTTCTTT.

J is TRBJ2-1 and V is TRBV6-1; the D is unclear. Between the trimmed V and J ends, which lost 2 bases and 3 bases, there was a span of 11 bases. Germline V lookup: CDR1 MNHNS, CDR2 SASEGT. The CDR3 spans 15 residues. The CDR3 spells CASSEPTLSYNEQFF. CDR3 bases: TGTGCCAGCAGTGAACCGACACTTAGCTACAATGAGCAGTTCTTC.

For the CDR3, the DNA is TGCAGTGCTAGTAAGACTAGCGGGGGGGCCGGCACCGGGGAGCTGTTTTTT. Translation: CSASKTSGGAGTGELFF. The chain links TRBV20-1 to TRBJ2-2; 14 nucleotides align to TRBD2. The V gene's germline CDR1 is DFQATT and CDR2 SNEGSKA (reference sequence). The CDR3 is made up of 17 amino acids. V was clipped by 3 bases and J by 4 bases; unmatched bases: 7.

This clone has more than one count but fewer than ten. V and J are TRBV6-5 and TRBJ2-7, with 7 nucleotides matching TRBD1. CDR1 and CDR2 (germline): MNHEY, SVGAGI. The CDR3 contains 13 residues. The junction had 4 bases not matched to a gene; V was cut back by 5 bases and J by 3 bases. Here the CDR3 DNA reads TGTGCCAGCAGTAACCGGGACAGCTACGAGCAGTACTTC. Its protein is CASSNRDSYEQYF.

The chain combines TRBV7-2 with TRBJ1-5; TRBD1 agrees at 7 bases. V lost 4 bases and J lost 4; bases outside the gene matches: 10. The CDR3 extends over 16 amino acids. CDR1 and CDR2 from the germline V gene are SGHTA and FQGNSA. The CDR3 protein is CASSYEPGQQNQPQHF. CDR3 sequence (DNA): TGTGCCAGCAGCTATGAACCGGGACAGCAGAATCAGCCCCAGCATTTT. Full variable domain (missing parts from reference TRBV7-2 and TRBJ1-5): GAGVSQSPSNKVTEKGKDVELRCDPISGHTALYWYRQSLGQGLEFLIYFQGNSAPDKSGLPSDRFSAERTGGSVSTLTIQRTQQEDSAVYLCASSYEPGQQNQPQHFGDGTRLSIL.

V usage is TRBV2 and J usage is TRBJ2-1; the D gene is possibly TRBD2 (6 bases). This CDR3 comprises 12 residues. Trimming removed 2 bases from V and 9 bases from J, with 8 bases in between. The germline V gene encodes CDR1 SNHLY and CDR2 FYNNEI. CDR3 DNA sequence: TGTGCCAGCAGTGAATTGGGGGGTGAGCAGTTCTTC. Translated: CASSELGGEQFF.

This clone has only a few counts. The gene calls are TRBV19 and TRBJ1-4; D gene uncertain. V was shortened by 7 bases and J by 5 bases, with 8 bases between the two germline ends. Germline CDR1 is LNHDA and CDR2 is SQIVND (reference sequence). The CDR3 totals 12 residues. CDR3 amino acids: CASTRENEKLFF. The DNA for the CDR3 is TGTGCCAGTACCCGGGAAAATGAAAAACTGTTTTTT. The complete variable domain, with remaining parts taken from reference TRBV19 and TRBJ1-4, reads DGGITQSPKYLFRKEGQNVTLSCEQNLNHDAMYWYRQDPGQGLRLIYYSQIVNDFQKGDIAEGYSVSREKKESFPLTVTSAQKNPTAFYLCASTRENEKLFFGSGTQLSVL.

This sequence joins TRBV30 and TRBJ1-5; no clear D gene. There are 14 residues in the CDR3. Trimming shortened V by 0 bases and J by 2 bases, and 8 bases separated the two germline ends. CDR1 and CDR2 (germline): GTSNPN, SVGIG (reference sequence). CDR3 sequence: CAWSVDLGNQPQHF. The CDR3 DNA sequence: TGTGCCTGGAGTGTAGACTTGGGCAATCAGCCCCAGCATTTT.

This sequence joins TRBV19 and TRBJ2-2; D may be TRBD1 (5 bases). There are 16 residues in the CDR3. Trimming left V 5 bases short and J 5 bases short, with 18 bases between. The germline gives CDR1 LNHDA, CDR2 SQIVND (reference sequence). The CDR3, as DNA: TGTGCCAGTAGTTTCCCGTCCCAGGGTGCAACCGGGGAGCTGTTTTTT. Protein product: CASSFPSQGATGELFF.